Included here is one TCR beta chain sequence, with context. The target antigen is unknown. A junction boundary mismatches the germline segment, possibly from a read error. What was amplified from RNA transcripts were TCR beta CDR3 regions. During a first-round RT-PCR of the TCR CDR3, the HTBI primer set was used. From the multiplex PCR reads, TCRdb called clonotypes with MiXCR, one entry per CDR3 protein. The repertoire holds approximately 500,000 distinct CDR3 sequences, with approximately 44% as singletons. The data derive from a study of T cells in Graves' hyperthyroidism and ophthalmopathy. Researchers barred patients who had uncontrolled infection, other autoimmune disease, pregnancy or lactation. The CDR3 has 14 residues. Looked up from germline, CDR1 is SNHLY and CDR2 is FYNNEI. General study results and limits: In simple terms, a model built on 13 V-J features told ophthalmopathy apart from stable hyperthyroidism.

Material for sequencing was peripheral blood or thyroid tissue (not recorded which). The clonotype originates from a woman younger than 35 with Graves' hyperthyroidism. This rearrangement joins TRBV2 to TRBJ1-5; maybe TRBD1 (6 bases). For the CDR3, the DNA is TGTGCCAGCAGCCTACAGGGTGGAGAGCAGCCCCAACATTTT. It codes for CASSLQGGEQPQHF.